The 18 T cell receptor beta chains listed next were all sequenced from one sample in a study of cytomegalovirus exposure and HLA in healthy donors (dated by TCRdb to about 2017). Library prep was done by the immunoSEQ multiplex PCR assay. TCRdb took over this immuneACCESS table, retaining in-frame rearrangements with V and J assigned. Such tables are incomplete; in checked studies, under half of the missing clones stem from an unresolved V gene, and the remainder is unexplained. The sample has fewer than 100,000 clones on record, roughly 93% of them singletons. The ten largest make up 2% to 2.5% of the sample. The sample taken for sequencing was PBMCs. These TCRs come from a man in his thirties or forties in good health and CMV-seronegative.

This chain uses TRBV5-1 with TRBJ1-4; TRBD1 matches at 9 bases. The CDR3 is 15 residues long. CDR1 SGHRS and CDR2 YFSETQ come from the germline V gene. With 4 bases clipped from V and 8 bases from J, the junction kept 9 bases outside the gene matches. The CDR3 coding sequence is TGCGCCAGCAGCCCAGGGACAGGGCGGGTCGAAAAACTGTTTTTT. Translation: CASSPGTGRVEKLFF.

V is TRBV19 and J is TRBJ2-2; the match to TRBD2 covers 12 bases. CDR1 and CDR2 (germline): LNHDA, SQIVND (reference sequence). This CDR3 region has 16 residues. Trimming removed 2 bases from V and 5 bases from J; junction bases left unmatched: 3. CDR3 DNA: TGTGCCAGTAGTATAAGACTAGCGGGAGTGACCGGGGAGCTGTTTTTT. Its translation: CASSIRLAGVTGELFF. The whole variable domain, filled in from reference TRBV19 and TRBJ2-2, reads DGGITQSPKYLFRKEGQNVTLSCEQNLNHDAMYWYRQDPGQGLRLIYYSQIVNDFQKGDIAEGYSVSREKKESFPLTVTSAQKNPTAFYLCASSIRLAGVTGELFFGEGSRLTVL.

The J gene is TRBJ2-7, the V gene TRBV7-9, with 7 bases lining up with TRBD2. The V and J ends lost 4 bases and 3 bases, in that order; junction bases with no gene match: 12. Germline assignment: CDR1 SEHNR and CDR2 FQNEAQ (reference sequence). The CDR3 has 16 amino acids. The CDR3 protein is CASSSETGLLLYEQYF. DNA of the CDR3: TGTGCCAGCAGCTCGGAGACGGGACTACTTCTCTACGAGCAGTACTTC.

V usage is TRBV10-3 and J usage is TRBJ2-7; 9 nucleotides line up with TRBD2. J was trimmed by 0 bases and V by 5 bases; bases with no gene match: 5. The germline CDR1 and CDR2 sequences are ENHRY and SYGVKD. CDR3 size: 15 residues. CDR3 region: CAISTSGPSSYEQYF. In DNA, the CDR3 is TGTGCCATCAGTACTAGCGGGCCGAGCTCCTACGAGCAGTACTTC.

The chain links TRBV19 to TRBJ2-5, with a possible D match to TRBD2 (6 bases). This CDR3 comprises 15 residues. CDR1 is LNHDA and CDR2 is SQIVND in the germline V gene (reference sequence). V lost 2 bases and J 7 bases, leaving 17 bases between the germline ends. The CDR3 DNA sequence: TGTGCCAGTAGTATAACCGGGACCTCCGGGGGGACCCAGTACTTC. Its protein product is CASSITGTSGGTQYF.

The CDR3 sequence is CASSLADRGLYGYTF. CDR3 sequence (DNA): TGTGCCAGCAGCTTAGCTGACAGGGGCCTCTATGGCTACACCTTC. The chain combines TRBV11-2 with TRBJ1-2; TRBD1 aligns across 8 bases. Germline lookup yields CDR1 SGHAT and CDR2 FQNNGV. V lost 1 base and J lost 4; bases outside the gene matches: 5. CDR3 length: 15 amino acids.

The rearrangement joins TRBV27 to TRBJ2-7; D is perhaps TRBD2 (6 bases). This CDR3 has 13 residues. V was shortened by 2 bases and J by 3 bases, with 8 bases between the two germline ends. Germline V lookup: CDR1 MNHEY, CDR2 SMNVEV (reference sequence). CDR3 sequence: CASSLAGNYEQYF. CDR3 nucleotide sequence: TGTGCCAGCAGTTTAGCGGGAAACTACGAGCAGTACTTC.

The chain uses TRBV11-2 and TRBJ2-3, with 8 bases matching TRBD2. Germline CDR1 is SGHAT and CDR2 is FQNNGV. Trimming removed 3 bases from V and 1 base from J; junction bases left unmatched: 9. The CDR3 has 17 amino acids. The CDR3 coding sequence is TGTGCCAGCAGCTTTAGAAGCGGGGGCGGGGGCACAGATACGCAGTATTTT. Translated: CASSFRSGGGGTDTQYF.

The chain carries TRBV5-1 and TRBJ2-1, with 13 bases fitting TRBD2. Germline CDR1 and CDR2: SGHRS and YFSETQ. CDR3 length equals 18 residues. Unmatched junction bases numbered 12, after V lost 5 bases and J lost 4 bases. This CDR3 is CASSYRTSGRQGYNEQFF. The CDR3 DNA sequence: TGCGCCAGCAGTTACAGGACTAGCGGGAGACAGGGGTACAATGAGCAGTTCTTC.

This chain connects TRBV7-8 to TRBJ2-3, with 7 bases aligning to TRBD1. The germline CDR1 and CDR2 sequences are SGHVS and FQNEAQ. The CDR3 has 18 residues. V lost 4 bases to trimming and J lost 2 bases; unmatched junction nucleotides: 15. The DNA for the CDR3 is TGTGCCAGCAGCTCGATTCACAGGGGTTCTACCTCCACAGATACGCAGTATTTT. Its translation is CASSSIHRGSTSTDTQYF.

The chain employs TRBV19 and TRBJ1-2; D perhaps matches TRBD1 (5 bases). The CDR3 spans 17 residues. Per germline, CDR1 LNHDA and CDR2 SQIVND (reference sequence). Trimming stripped 5 bases from V and 4 bases from J, with 23 bases between. CDR3 sequence: CASSLNPGDSARYGYTF. In nucleotides, the CDR3 is TGTGCCAGTAGTCTCAACCCGGGGGATAGCGCCCGCTATGGCTACACCTTC.

In DNA, the CDR3 is TGCGCCAGCACAGACACAGATACGCAGTATTTT. As protein: CASTDTDTQYF. The chain recombines TRBV5-1 with TRBJ2-3; D ambiguous. Germline CDR1 SGHRS, CDR2 YFSETQ. The CDR3 runs to 11 residues. The V and J ends lost 6 bases and 2 bases respectively, with 4 bases between them.

The J gene is TRBJ1-5, the V gene TRBV12-5; D possibly corresponds to TRBD1 (6 bases). The CDR3 is made up of 14 amino acids. V lost 3 bases to trimming and J lost 3 bases, with 9 bases between them. Germline CDR1 is LGHNT and CDR2 is FRNRAP. The CDR3 is CASGLGQINQPQHF. In DNA form, the CDR3 reads TGTGCTAGTGGTTTAGGACAGATCAATCAGCCCCAGCATTTT. The variable domain in full, completed from reference TRBV12-5 and TRBJ1-5, reads DARVTQTPRHKVTEMGQEVTMRCQPILGHNTVFWYRQTMMQGLELLAYFRNRAPLDDSGMPKDRFSAEMPDATLATLKIQPSEPRDSAVYFCASGLGQINQPQHFGDGTRLSIL.

This chain uses TRBV5-1 with TRBJ2-1, with 11 bases identical to TRBD1. The ends lost 3 bases at V and 1 base at J; junction bases unmatched: 6. The CDR3 has 17 residues. Germline V gene sequence: CDR1 SGHRS, CDR2 YFSETQ. This CDR3 reads CASSWTGGAESYNEQFF. DNA for the CDR3: TGCGCCAGCAGCTGGACAGGGGGCGCCGAATCCTACAATGAGCAGTTCTTC.

The V and J genes are TRBV19 and TRBJ1-2; 9 bases match TRBD1. Germline V gene data show CDR1 as LNHDA and CDR2 as SQIVND (reference sequence). CDR3 length equals 13 residues. V dropped 6 bases and J dropped 8; count of bases not matched to a gene: 7. The CDR3 loop reads CASRNRGQGGYTF. CDR3 sequence (DNA): TGTGCCAGTAGAAACAGGGGGCAGGGGGGCTACACCTTC.

The J gene is TRBJ1-4, the V gene TRBV18; 7 bases map to TRBD1. The CDR3 loop spans 14 amino acids. V lost 6 bases to trimming and J lost 5 bases; unmatched junction nucleotides: 6. Germline values: CDR1 KGHSH, CDR2 LQKENI. The CDR3 sequence is CASSLEQGNEKLFF. In DNA, the CDR3 is TGTGCCAGCTCGCTCGAACAGGGGAATGAAAAACTGTTTTTT.

The CDR3 DNA is TGCAGCCTTGGACTAGCGGGTTCCTACAATGAGCAGTTCTTC. The encoded protein is CSLGLAGSYNEQFF. This chain connects TRBV29-1 to TRBJ2-1, with 11 bases identical to TRBD2. CDR3 size: 14 residues. The germline V gene encodes CDR1 SQVTM and CDR2 ANQGSEA. V shed 8 bases and J 1 base; nucleotides not matched to a gene: 4.

This clone was picked up one time. This sequence joins TRBV10-1 and TRBJ2-2; 7 nucleotides match TRBD1. The trim removed 8 bases at V and 5 bases at J, leaving 5 bases unmatched. The CDR3 consists of 13 residues. The germline gives CDR1 WNHNN, CDR2 SYGVQD (reference sequence). The CDR3 DNA sequence: TGCGCCAGCCAAACAGGGGTTACCGGGGAGCTGTTTTTT. This sequence encodes CASQTGVTGELFF.